These T cell receptor beta chains were read from a single sample in a study of long-term antiretroviral therapy in people with HIV. TCRdb keeps only in-frame clones here, not all; method: immunoSEQ multiplex PCR. The table records just under 20,000 clones, 76% of them present only once. Here the sequenced sample was unsorted PBMCs, taken 0.5 years before starting antiretroviral therapy. These receptors originate from a man aged 18 to 29 with HIV. Both conserved end residues are part of each CDR3. D genes are given only for firm matches. Clone size is shown for a subset of rows, as once, few, many or a class of expanded clone.

-,-,TRBJ2-1,TRBV7-9,CASSLRFSGSHDNEQFF,TGTGCCAGCAGCTTAAGGTTTTCCGGGAGTCACGACAATGAGCAGTTCTTC
-,TRBD1,TRBJ2-2,TRBV27,CASSHRQGSNTGELFF,TGTGCCAGCAGTCACCGACAGGGTTCGAACACCGGGGAGCTGTTTTTT
-,-,TRBJ1-3,TRBV27,CASRSTWTGISGNTIYF,TGTGCCAGCAGATCAACCTGGACCGGAATTTCTGGAAACACCATATATTTT
-,-,TRBJ2-7,TRBV7-9,CASSRTGSHEQYF,TGTGCCAGCAGCCGAACAGGGAGCCACGAGCAGTACTTC
-,-,TRBJ2-1,TRBV25-1,CASSESNFVPSHNEQFF,TGTGCCAGCAGTGAATCAAATTTTGTCCCGAGTCACAATGAGCAGTTCTTC
-,-,TRBJ2-2,TRBV13,CASSGDPLGELFF,TGTGCCAGCAGCGGGGACCCTCTGGGGGAGCTGTTTTTT
-,-,TRBJ2-2,TRBV5-1,CASSFLNTGELFF,TGCGCCAGCAGCTTCCTTAACACCGGGGAGCTGTTTTTT
once,-,TRBJ1-2,TRBV28,CASSSGGERNYGYTF,TGTGCCAGCAGTTCTGGAGGGGAACGTAACTATGGCTACACCTTC
-,-,TRBJ1-5,TRBV19,CASSGRDSNQPQHF,TGTGCCAGTTCGGGCAGAGATAGCAATCAGCCCCAGCATTTT
once,TRBD1,TRBJ1-4,TRBV4-3,CASRSGTGDEKLFF,TGCGCCAGCAGGTCCGGGACAGGGGATGAAAAACTGTTTTTT
-,-,TRBJ1-1,TRBV6-5,CASSYAGNTEAFF,TGTGCCAGCAGTTATGCGGGAAACACTGAAGCTTTCTTT
-,-,TRBJ1-5,TRBV6-6,CASSPDRSNQPQHF,TGTGCCAGCAGTCCTGACAGGTCCAATCAGCCCCAGCATTTT
-,-,TRBJ2-3,TRBV27,CASSSEGRSDTQYF,TGTGCCAGCAGTTCGGAGGGCCGGTCAGATACGCAGTATTTT
-,-,TRBJ1-2,TRBV6-5,CASSSYQGNNYGYTF,TGTGCCAGCAGTTCCTATCAGGGGAATAACTATGGCTACACCTTC
-,-,TRBJ2-1,TRBV5-1,CASSLTGSQYNEQFF,TGCGCCAGCAGCCTAACCGGGAGTCAGTACAATGAGCAGTTCTTC
once,-,TRBJ2-7,TRBV14,CASSHRAGGTYEQYF,TGTGCCAGCAGCCACCGGGCAGGGGGGACCTACGAGCAGTACTTC
-,-,TRBJ2-3,TRBV9,CASSPFSGHTDTQYF,TGTGCCAGCAGCCCCTTTAGCGGCCACACAGATACGCAGTATTTT
-,TRBD2,TRBJ2-5,TRBV28,CASSLSGGEETQYF,TGTGCCAGCAGTTTAAGCGGGGGGGAAGAGACCCAGTACTTC
-,-,TRBJ2-5,TRBV13,CASSTTRDTPRETQYF,TGTGCCAGCAGCACAACACGGGACACACCACGAGAGACCCAGTACTTC
-,-,TRBJ2-1,TRBV4-3,CASSQEGGNEQFF,TGCGCCAGCAGCCAAGAAGGAGGAAATGAGCAGTTCTTC
-,-,TRBJ2-7,TRBV9,CASSVEGVPLYEQYF,TGTGCCAGCAGCGTAGAAGGAGTCCCTCTCTACGAGCAGTACTTC
-,-,TRBJ2-5,TRBV5-4,CASSLQRDEGTQYF,TGTGCCAGCAGCTTGCAACGGGATGAGGGGACCCAGTACTTC
-,-,TRBJ1-2,TRBV27,CASSSQGWNGYTF,TGTGCCAGCAGCTCACAGGGATGGAATGGCTACACCTTC
-,TRBD1,TRBJ2-4,TRBV5-4,CASSLGDRGKNIQYF,TGTGCCAGCAGCTTGGGGGACAGGGGAAAAAACATTCAGTACTTC
once,-,TRBJ2-7,TRBV5-1,CASSLGRESSYEQYF,TGCGCCAGCAGCTTGGGACGGGAGAGCTCCTACGAGCAGTACTTC
few,-,TRBJ1-6,TRBV19,CASNFEDLNSPLHF,TGTGCCAGTAATTTCGAGGACCTTAATTCACCCCTCCACTTT
-,-,TRBJ1-1,TRBV7-2,CASSLGGLEAFF,TGTGCCAGCAGCTTAGGTGGCCTTGAAGCTTTCTTT
-,-,TRBJ2-3,TRBV13,CASSSTGGTDTQYF,TGTGCCAGCAGCTCCACAGGTGGGACAGATACGCAGTATTTT
-,-,TRBJ1-5,TRBV5-1,CASSWSGGNQPQHF,TGCGCCAGCAGCTGGTCCGGCGGCAATCAGCCCCAGCATTTT
-,TRBD1,TRBJ1-1,TRBV11-3,CASSPGTGGEAFF,TGTGCCAGCAGCCCGGGGACAGGGGGTGAAGCTTTCTTT